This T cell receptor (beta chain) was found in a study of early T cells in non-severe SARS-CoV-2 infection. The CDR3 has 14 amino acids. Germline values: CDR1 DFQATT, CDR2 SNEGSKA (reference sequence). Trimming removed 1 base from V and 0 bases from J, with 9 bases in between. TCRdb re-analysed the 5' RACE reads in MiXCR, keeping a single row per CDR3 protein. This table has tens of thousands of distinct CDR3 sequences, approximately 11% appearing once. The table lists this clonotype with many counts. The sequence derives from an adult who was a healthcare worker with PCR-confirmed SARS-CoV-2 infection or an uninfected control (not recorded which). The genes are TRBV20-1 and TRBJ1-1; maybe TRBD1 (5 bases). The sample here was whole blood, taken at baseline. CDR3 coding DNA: TGCAGTGCTAGAGGACAGTTAATGAACACTGAAGCTTTCTTT. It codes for CSARGQLMNTEAFF.